The present entry profiles one T cell receptor beta chain with its context. The antigen is unknown. Assay used: immunoSEQ multiplex PCR; TCRdb lists only in-frame clones, some missing. The sample consists of fewer than 110,000 clones, approximately 90% of them appearing once. The data originate from a study of T cell responses to AZD1222 COVID-19 vaccine. Study-level findings and limits: The study identified only five to seven AZD1222 recipients as seropositive at baseline. Spike-wide vaccine-associated CD4 TCRs dominated at 160-218 and 743-854. Nearly half of unique spike-specific TCRs reportedly avoided B.1.351 and B.1.1.7 mutated regions.

Timing groups of about 4 and about 12 weeks for second doses were pooled. CDR1 is SEHNR and CDR2 is FQNEAQ in the germline V gene (reference sequence). This CDR3 comprises 14 residues. The germline V and J ends were trimmed by 11 bases and 3 bases, with 17 bases remaining between them. The sequenced sample was peripheral blood, obtained 28 days after the second AZD1222 dose. V usage is TRBV7-9 and J usage is TRBJ1-3; D ambiguous. The clonotype originates from an adult who received the AZD1222 COVID-19 vaccine. In DNA, the CDR3 is TGTGCCGCGATGTCCGTGGGGTTTGGAAACACCATATATTTT. It codes for CAAMSVGFGNTIYF.